Listed here is a single TCR beta chain. The CDR3 has 18 amino acids. The V end lost 2 bases, the J end lost 7 bases, and 24 bases lay between the germline ends. This sample is part of a study of blood T cell repertoires in COVID-19. In the study overall: Italy, Spain and the United States were the sources of the convalescent and acute COVID-19 samples.

The table came from immunoSEQ multiplex PCR; TCRdb's copy has only in-frame clones and leaves some out. This sample carries about 270,000 clones, around four fifths of them seen once, and the ten largest clones take around 4.1%. Sequenced: peripheral blood. The clonotype was recovered from a woman in her forties or fifties with active or convalescent COVID-19. This chain uses TRBV6-7 with TRBJ1-3; D is possibly TRBD1 (5 bases). TRBV6-7 is an ORF; its function is uncertain. The CDR3 bases are TGTGCCAGCAGTTACGAGTTGAGTTCGGGTCTTAGGGGCAACACCATATATTTT. Amino acid sequence: CASSYELSSGLRGNTIYF.